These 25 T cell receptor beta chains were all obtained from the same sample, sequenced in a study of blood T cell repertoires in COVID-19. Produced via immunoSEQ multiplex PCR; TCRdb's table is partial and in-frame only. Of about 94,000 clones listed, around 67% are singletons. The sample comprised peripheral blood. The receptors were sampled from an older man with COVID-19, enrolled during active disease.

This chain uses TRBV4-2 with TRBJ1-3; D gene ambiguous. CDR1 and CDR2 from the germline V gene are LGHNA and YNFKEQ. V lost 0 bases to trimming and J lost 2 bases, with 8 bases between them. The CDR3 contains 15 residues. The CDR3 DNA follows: TGTGCCAGCAGCCAAGATGAGCATACTGGAAACACCATATATTTT. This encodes CASSQDEHTGNTIYF.

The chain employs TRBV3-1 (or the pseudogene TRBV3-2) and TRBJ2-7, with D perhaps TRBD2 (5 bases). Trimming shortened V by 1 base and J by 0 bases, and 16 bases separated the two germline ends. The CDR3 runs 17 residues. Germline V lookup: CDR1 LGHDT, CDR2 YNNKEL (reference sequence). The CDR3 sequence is CASSQGGWASGSYEQYF. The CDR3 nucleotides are TGTGCCAGCAGCCAAGGCGGGTGGGCCTCAGGCTCCTACGAGCAGTACTTC.

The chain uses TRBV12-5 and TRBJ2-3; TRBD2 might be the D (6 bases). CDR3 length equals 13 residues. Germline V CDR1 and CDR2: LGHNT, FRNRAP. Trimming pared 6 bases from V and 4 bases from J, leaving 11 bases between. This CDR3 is CASGTWEADTQYF. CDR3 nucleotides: TGTGCTAGTGGAACCTGGGAGGCAGATACGCAGTATTTT. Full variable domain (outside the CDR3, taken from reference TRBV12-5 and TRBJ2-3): DARVTQTPRHKVTEMGQEVTMRCQPILGHNTVFWYRQTMMQGLELLAYFRNRAPLDDSGMPKDRFSAEMPDATLATLKIQPSEPRDSAVYFCASGTWEADTQYFGPGTRLTVL.

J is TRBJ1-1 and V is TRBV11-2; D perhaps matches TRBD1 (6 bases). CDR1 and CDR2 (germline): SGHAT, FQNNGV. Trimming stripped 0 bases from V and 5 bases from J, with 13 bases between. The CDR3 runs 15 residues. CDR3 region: CASSLDGGMGTEAFF. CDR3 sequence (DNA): TGTGCCAGCAGCTTAGATGGGGGCATGGGGACTGAAGCTTTCTTT.

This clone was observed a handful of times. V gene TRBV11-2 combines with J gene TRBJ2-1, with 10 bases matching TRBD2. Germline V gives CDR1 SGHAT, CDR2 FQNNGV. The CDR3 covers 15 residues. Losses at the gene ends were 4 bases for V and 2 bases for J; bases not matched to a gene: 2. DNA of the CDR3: TGTGCCAGCAGCTACACTAGCGGGACCTACAATGAGCAGTTCTTC. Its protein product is CASSYTSGTYNEQFF.

CDR3 residues: CASSFYPSSYNEQFF. CDR3 coding DNA: TGCGCCAGCAGCTTTTACCCGAGCTCCTACAATGAGCAGTTCTTC. The chain couples TRBV5-1 to TRBJ2-1; D is ambiguous. CDR3 length: 15 residues. Trimming shortened V by 2 bases and J by 0 bases, and 9 bases separated the two germline ends. Germline CDR1 and CDR2: SGHRS and YFSETQ.

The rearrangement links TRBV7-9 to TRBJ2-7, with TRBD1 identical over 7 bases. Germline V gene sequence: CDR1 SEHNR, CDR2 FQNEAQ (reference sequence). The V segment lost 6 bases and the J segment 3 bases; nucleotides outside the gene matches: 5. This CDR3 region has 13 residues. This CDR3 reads CASRGGANYEQYF. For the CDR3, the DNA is TGTGCCAGCAGAGGGGGCGCTAACTACGAGCAGTACTTC.

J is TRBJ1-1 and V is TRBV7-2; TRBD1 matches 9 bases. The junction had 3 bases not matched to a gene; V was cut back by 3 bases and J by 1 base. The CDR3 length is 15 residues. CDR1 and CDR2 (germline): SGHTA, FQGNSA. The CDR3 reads CASSFTGGPNTEAFF. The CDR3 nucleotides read TGTGCCAGCAGCTTTACAGGGGGCCCGAACACTGAAGCTTTCTTT.

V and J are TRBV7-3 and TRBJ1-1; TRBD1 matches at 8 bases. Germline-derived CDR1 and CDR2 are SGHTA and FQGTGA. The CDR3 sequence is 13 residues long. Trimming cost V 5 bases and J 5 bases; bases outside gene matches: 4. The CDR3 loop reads CASSQGAGTEAFF. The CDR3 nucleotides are TGTGCCAGCAGCCAGGGGGCAGGGACTGAAGCTTTCTTT. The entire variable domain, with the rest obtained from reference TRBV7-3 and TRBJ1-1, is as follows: GAGVSQTPSNKVTEKGKYVELRCDPISGHTALYWYRQSLGQGPEFLIYFQGTGAADDSGLPNDRFFAVRPEGSVSTLKIQRTERGDSAVYLCASSQGAGTEAFFGQGTRLTVV.

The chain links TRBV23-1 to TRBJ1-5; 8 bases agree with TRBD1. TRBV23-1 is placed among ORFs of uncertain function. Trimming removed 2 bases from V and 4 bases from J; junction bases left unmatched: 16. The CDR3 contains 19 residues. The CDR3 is CASSQPRLGIGTGNQPQHF. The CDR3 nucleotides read TGCGCCAGCAGTCAACCGAGGTTAGGGATTGGGACAGGTAATCAGCCCCAGCATTTT.

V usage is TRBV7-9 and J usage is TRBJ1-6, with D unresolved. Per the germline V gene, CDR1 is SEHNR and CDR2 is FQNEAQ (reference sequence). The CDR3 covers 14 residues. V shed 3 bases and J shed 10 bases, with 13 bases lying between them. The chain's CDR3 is CASSLGGLESPLHF. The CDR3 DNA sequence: TGTGCCAGCAGCTTGGGAGGACTCGAATCACCCCTCCACTTT.

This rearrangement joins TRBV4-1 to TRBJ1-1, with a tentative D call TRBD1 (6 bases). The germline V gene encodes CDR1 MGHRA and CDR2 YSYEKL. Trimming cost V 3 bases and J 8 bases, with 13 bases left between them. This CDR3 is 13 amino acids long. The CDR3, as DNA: TGCGCCAGCAGCCAGGCGGGGGCTTCGGAAGCTTTCTTT. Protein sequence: CASSQAGASEAFF.

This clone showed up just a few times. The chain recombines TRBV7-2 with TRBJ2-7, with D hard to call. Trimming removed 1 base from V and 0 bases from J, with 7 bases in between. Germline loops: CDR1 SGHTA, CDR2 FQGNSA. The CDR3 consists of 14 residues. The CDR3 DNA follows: TGTGCCAGCAGCTTAGTTATCGGCTCCTACGAGCAGTACTTC. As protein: CASSLVIGSYEQYF.

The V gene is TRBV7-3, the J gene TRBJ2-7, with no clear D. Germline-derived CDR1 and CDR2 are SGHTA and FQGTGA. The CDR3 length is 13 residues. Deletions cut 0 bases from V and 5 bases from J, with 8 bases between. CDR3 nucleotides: TGTGCCAGCAGCTTAACGCGCTCGGACGAGCAGTACTTC. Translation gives CASSLTRSDEQYF. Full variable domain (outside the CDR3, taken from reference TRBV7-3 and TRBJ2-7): GAGVSQTPSNKVTEKGKYVELRCDPISGHTALYWYRQSLGQGPEFLIYFQGTGAADDSGLPNDRFFAVRPEGSVSTLKIQRTERGDSAVYLCASSLTRSDEQYFGPGTRLTVT.

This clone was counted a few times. This CDR3 is CASSFYVAYSDTQYF. CDR3 in DNA: TGTGCCAGCAGCTTCTATGTAGCCTATTCGGATACGCAGTATTTT. This rearrangement joins TRBV7-9 to TRBJ2-3; D ambiguous. The CDR3 has 15 residues. Germline CDR1 SEHNR, CDR2 FQNEAQ (reference sequence). V lost 3 bases, J lost 6 bases, and 16 bases lay in between.

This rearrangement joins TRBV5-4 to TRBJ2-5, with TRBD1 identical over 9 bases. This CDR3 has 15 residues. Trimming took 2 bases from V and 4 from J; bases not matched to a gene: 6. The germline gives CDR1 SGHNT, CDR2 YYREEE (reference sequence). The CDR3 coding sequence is TGTGCCAGCAGCTTCTACAGGGGGCAGATAGAGACCCAGTACTTC. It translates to CASSFYRGQIETQYF.

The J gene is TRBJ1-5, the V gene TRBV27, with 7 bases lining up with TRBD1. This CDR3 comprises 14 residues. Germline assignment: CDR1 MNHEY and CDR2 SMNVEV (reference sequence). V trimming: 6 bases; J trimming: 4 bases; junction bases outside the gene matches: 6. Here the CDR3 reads CASRQGQLNQPQHF. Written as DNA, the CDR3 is TGTGCCAGCAGACAGGGACAGCTTAATCAGCCCCAGCATTTT.

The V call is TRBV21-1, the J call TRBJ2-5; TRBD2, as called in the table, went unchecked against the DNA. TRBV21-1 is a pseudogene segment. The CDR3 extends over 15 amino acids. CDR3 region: CASSNGRGTGETQYF. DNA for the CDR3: TGTGCCAGCAGCAATGGGAGGGGGACGGGGGAGACCCAGTACTTC.

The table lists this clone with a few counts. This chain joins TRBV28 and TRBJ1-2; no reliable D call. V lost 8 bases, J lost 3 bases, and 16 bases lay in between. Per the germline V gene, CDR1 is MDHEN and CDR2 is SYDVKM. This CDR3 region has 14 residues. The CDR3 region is CASGPGQNHYGYTF. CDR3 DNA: TGTGCCAGCGGCCCAGGCCAGAACCACTATGGCTACACCTTC.

CDR3 sequence (DNA): TGTGCCAGCAGCTTAACTGTGGTCGGTAGCGGGAGTATCACAGATACGCAGTATTTT. It translates to CASSLTVVGSGSITDTQYF. The chain has TRBV7-3 and TRBJ2-3; 9 bases fit TRBD2. CDR3 length: 19 residues. The ends lost 0 bases at V and 2 bases at J; junction bases unmatched: 12. Germline lookup yields CDR1 SGHTA and CDR2 FQGTGA. Full variable domain (missing parts from reference TRBV7-3 and TRBJ2-3): GAGVSQTPSNKVTEKGKYVELRCDPISGHTALYWYRQSLGQGPEFLIYFQGTGAADDSGLPNDRFFAVRPEGSVSTLKIQRTERGDSAVYLCASSLTVVGSGSITDTQYFGPGTRLTVL.

CDR3 nucleotide sequence: TGTGCCAGCGGACTCACCGGGACAGGGAGCGGCTACACCTTC. Residues: CASGLTGTGSGYTF. The J gene is TRBJ1-2, the V gene TRBV28; 9 bases map to TRBD1. This CDR3 region has 14 residues. The germline V gene encodes CDR1 MDHEN and CDR2 SYDVKM. Losses at the gene ends were 8 bases for V and 8 bases for J; bases not matched to a gene: 12.

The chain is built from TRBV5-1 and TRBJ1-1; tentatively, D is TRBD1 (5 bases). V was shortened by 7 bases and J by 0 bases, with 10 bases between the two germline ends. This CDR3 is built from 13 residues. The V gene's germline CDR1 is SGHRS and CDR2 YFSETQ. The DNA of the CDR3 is TGCGCCAGCTCAGCAGGGATGAACACTGAAGCTTTCTTT. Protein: CASSAGMNTEAFF.

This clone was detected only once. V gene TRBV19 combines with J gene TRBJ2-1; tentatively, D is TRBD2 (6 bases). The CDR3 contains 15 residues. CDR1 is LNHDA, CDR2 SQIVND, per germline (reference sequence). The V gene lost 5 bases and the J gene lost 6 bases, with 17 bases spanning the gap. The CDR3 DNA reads TGTGCCAGTAGTTCACCGGGAGCACTCCGCAATGAGCAGTTCTTC. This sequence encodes CASSSPGALRNEQFF.

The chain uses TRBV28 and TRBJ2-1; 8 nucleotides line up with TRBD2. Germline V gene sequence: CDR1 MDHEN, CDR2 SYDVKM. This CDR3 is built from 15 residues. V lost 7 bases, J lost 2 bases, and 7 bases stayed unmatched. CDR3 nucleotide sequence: TGTGCCAGCACCAGAGCGGGAGCCCCCTACAATGAGCAGTTCTTC. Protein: CASTRAGAPYNEQFF.

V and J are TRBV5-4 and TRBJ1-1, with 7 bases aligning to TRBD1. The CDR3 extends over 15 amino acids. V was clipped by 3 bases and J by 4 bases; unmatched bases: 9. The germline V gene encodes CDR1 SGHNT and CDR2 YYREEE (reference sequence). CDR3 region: CASSSGTVVATEAFF. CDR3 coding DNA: TGTGCCAGCAGCTCCGGGACAGTCGTCGCCACTGAAGCTTTCTTT.